This entry concerns a single TCR beta chain. What it binds is unknown. Unique molecular identifiers were used in preparing the TCRbeta library. TCRdb fed the PCR reads into MiXCR, producing one record per CDR3 protein. The sample lists hundreds of thousands of distinct CDR3 sequences, around 10% occurring once. The record originates from a study of T-cell reconstitution after alpha-beta-depleted transplantation in children. CDR1 and CDR2 from the germline V gene are SGHKS and YYEKEE (reference sequence). The ends were cut back, 2 bases at V and 9 bases at J, with 15 bases in the middle. The CDR3 covers 14 residues. Study-level findings and limits: Several hundred rapidly expanded clones from non-depleted graft cells reportedly supplied alpha-beta T cells about two months post-transplant. Elevated TCRbeta diversity at day 60 was traced, in some patients, to surviving recipient T cells and thymic progenitors.

This clonotype was sampled from a boy under two years old with acute myeloid leukemia, due to receive a stem cell transplant. Source: PBMCs, taken before TCRalphabeta/CD19-depleted stem cell transplant. V usage is TRBV5-5 and J usage is TRBJ1-5; D might be TRBD1 (5 bases). This chain's CDR3 is CASSFGTDGRPQHF. As DNA, the CDR3 is TGTGCCAGCAGCTTTGGGACCGACGGGCGGCCCCAGCATTTT.